The 18 T cell receptor beta chains presented below share a single source sample, sequenced in a study of cytomegalovirus exposure and HLA in healthy donors (dated by TCRdb to the late 2010s). Library creation used the immunoSEQ multiplex PCR assay. For the multiplex PCR, a mixture combining 60 forward primers for TCR Vbeta segments and 13 reverse primers for TCR Jbeta segments was used. In its TCRdb copy, this immuneACCESS table keeps in-frame sequences only and misses some clones. Where compared with another copy, unresolved V genes explain less than half of these, and the others have no known cause. A total of 130,000 to 150,000 clones appear in this sample, approximately 80% of them only once. Clones ranked in the top ten supply 4.5% to 6% of the sample. The sample consisted of PBMCs. The receptors shown here come from a male donor in good health and CMV-seronegative.

The chain combines TRBV4-3 with TRBJ1-2, with 7 bases fitting TRBD1. The V gene's germline CDR1 is LGHNA and CDR2 YSLEER. The CDR3 spans 14 residues. The trim removed 4 bases at V and 4 bases at J, leaving 6 bases unmatched. This chain's CDR3 is CASSPTTGTYGYTF. DNA of the CDR3: TGCGCCAGCAGCCCGACGACAGGGACCTATGGCTACACCTTC.

This clone was observed a few times. The rearrangement joins TRBV5-6 to TRBJ2-2; 7 bases fit TRBD1. Germline assignment: CDR1 SGHDT and CDR2 YYEEEE. The CDR3 runs 15 residues. The ends lost 6 bases at V and 2 bases at J; junction bases unmatched: 7. The CDR3, as DNA: TGTGCCAGCACCCGCCAAGGGGGCAACACCGGGGAGCTGTTTTTT. Protein sequence: CASTRQGGNTGELFF.

This clone was seen only a few times. The chain employs TRBV29-1 and TRBJ1-2; possibly TRBD1 for D (5 bases). V lost 4 bases to trimming and J lost 4 bases, with 13 bases between them. Germline V lookup: CDR1 SQVTM, CDR2 ANQGSEA. The CDR3 sequence is 13 residues long. The CDR3 nucleotides are TGCAGCGTTGTTGTCAGGGAAAGCTATGGCTACACCTTC. Its protein product is CSVVVRESYGYTF. The whole variable domain, remainder taken from reference TRBV29-1 and TRBJ1-2, is SAVISQKPSRDICQRGTSLTIQCQVDSQVTMMFWYRQQPGQSLTLIATANQGSEATYESGFVIDKFPISRPNLTFSTLTVSNMSPEDSSIYLCSVVVRESYGYTFGSGTRLTVV.

V usage is TRBV14 and J usage is TRBJ2-1, with 8 bases matching TRBD1. The V segment lost 4 bases and the J segment 3 bases; nucleotides outside the gene matches: 8. CDR1 and CDR2 from the germline V gene are SGHDN and FVKESK. This CDR3 has 16 amino acids. CDR3 residues: CASSPHPGTGYNEQFF. CDR3 in DNA: TGTGCCAGCAGCCCACACCCCGGGACAGGCTACAATGAGCAGTTCTTC. Full variable domain (outside the CDR3, taken from reference TRBV14 and TRBJ2-1): EAGVTQFPSHSVIEKGQTVTLRCDPISGHDNLYWYRRVMGKEIKFLLHFVKESKQDESGMPNNRFLAERTGGTYSTLKVQPAELEDSGVYFCASSPHPGTGYNEQFFGPGTRLTVL.

The chain has TRBV7-2 and TRBJ1-2; unclear D gene. The V and J ends lost 4 bases and 3 bases respectively, with 15 bases between them. The CDR3 sequence is 15 residues long. From germline, CDR1 is SGHTA and CDR2 FQGNSA. The CDR3 loop reads CASSSISGVDYGYTF. The CDR3 nucleotides are TGTGCCAGCAGCTCCATTTCCGGGGTCGACTATGGCTACACCTTC.

The chain has TRBV5-1 and TRBJ2-6; possibly TRBD1 for D (5 bases). Germline lookup yields CDR1 SGHRS and CDR2 YFSETQ. Trimming stripped 4 bases from V and 0 bases from J, with 11 bases between. There are 16 residues in the CDR3. The CDR3 sequence: CASSARQNSGANVLTF. The CDR3, as DNA: TGCGCCAGCAGCGCAAGACAGAACTCTGGGGCCAACGTCCTGACTTTC.

The gene calls are TRBV2 and TRBJ1-2; D is uncertain. Trimming removed 2 bases from V and 7 bases from J, with 17 bases in between. The CDR3 runs 15 residues. The germline gives CDR1 SNHLY, CDR2 FYNNEI. The CDR3 DNA reads as TGTGCCAGCAGTGAAAACTGGAGGGCTCTCGGTGGCTACACCTTC. Residues: CASSENWRALGGYTF. The entire variable domain, with the rest obtained from reference TRBV2 and TRBJ1-2, is as follows: EPEVTQTPSHQVTQMGQEVILRCVPISNHLYFYWYRQILGQKVEFLVSFYNNEISEKSEIFDDQFSVERPDGSNFTLKIRSTKLEDSAMYFCASSENWRALGGYTFGSGTRLTVV.

The chain carries TRBV4-2 and TRBJ2-7; the match to TRBD1 covers 8 bases. J lost 0 bases, V lost 0 bases, and 7 bases had no gene match. Germline V gene lookup returns CDR1 LGHNA and CDR2 YNFKEQ. CDR3 length equals 17 residues. The CDR3 bases are TGTGCCAGCAGCCAAGAGGTGACAGGGGCCGGCTCCTACGAGCAGTACTTC. As protein: CASSQEVTGAGSYEQYF.

The V call is TRBV6-1, the J call TRBJ2-1; D not certain. Germline CDR1 reads MNHNS; CDR2 reads SASEGT. There are 15 residues in the CDR3. V lost 6 bases and J lost 0, with 12 bases in between. The CDR3 sequence: CASRLDWSSYNEQFF. CDR3 coding DNA: TGTGCCAGCAGGCTTGACTGGAGCTCCTACAATGAGCAGTTCTTC.

The chain carries TRBV5-5 and TRBJ1-2; D gene ambiguous. With 1 base removed from V and 4 bases from J, the gap between germline ends came to 8 bases. CDR1 SGHKS and CDR2 YYEKEE come from the germline V gene (reference sequence). This CDR3 has 13 residues. The CDR3 reads CASSLRGTYGYTF. The CDR3, as DNA: TGTGCCAGCAGCTTGCGGGGTACCTATGGCTACACCTTC. The full variable domain, completed using reference TRBV5-5 and TRBJ1-2, is DAGVTQSPTHLIKTRGQQVTLRCSPISGHKSVSWYQQVLGQGPQFIFQYYEKEERGRGNFPDRFSARQFPNYSSELNVNALLLGDSALYLCASSLRGTYGYTFGSGTRLTVV.

J is TRBJ2-5 and V is TRBV5-4; the match to TRBD1 covers 7 bases. The J call may be faulty, since TRBJ2-7 better matches the DNA end. This CDR3 has 15 residues. Germline-derived CDR1 and CDR2 are SGHNT and YYREEE (reference sequence). The CDR3 DNA is TGTGCCAGCAGCGGCCGGACAGGTTGGACCTACGAGCAGTACTTC. Translation: CASSGRTGWTYEQYF.

This clone was detected only once. The rearrangement links TRBV11-2 to TRBJ2-7; D remains ambiguous. Deletions cut 6 bases from V and 2 bases from J, with 8 bases between. CDR3 length equals 12 residues. Germline CDR1 reads SGHAT; CDR2 reads FQNNGV. For the CDR3, the DNA is TGTGCCAGCAGGCAGGCGACCTACGAGCAGTACTTC. As protein: CASRQATYEQYF.

In this sample, this clone turned up a few times. This sequence joins TRBV9 and TRBJ1-2; 7 bases are shared with TRBD1. V lost 0 bases and J lost 1; bases outside the gene matches: 9. This CDR3 has 17 amino acids. Per germline, CDR1 SGDLS and CDR2 YYNGEE. The CDR3 DNA sequence: TGTGCCAGCAGCGTAGGTAGGGACAGACCCCTTAACTATGGCTACACCTTC. Amino acids: CASSVGRDRPLNYGYTF.

This chain links TRBV7-2 with TRBJ1-1, with D unresolved. Looked up from germline, CDR1 is SGHTA and CDR2 is FQGNSA. V lost 7 bases and J lost 0, with 18 bases in between. The CDR3 covers 16 residues. The CDR3 region is CASTLVGSTLNTEAFF. CDR3 nucleotide sequence: TGTGCCAGCACCCTGGTGGGGAGTACATTGAACACTGAAGCTTTCTTT.

This chain joins TRBV6-5 and TRBJ1-6; 9 bases map to TRBD1. Trimming cost V 6 bases and J 9 bases; bases outside gene matches: 9. CDR1 is MNHEY and CDR2 is SVGAGI in the germline V gene. This CDR3 spans 15 amino acids. CDR3 sequence (DNA): TGTGCCAGCAGACAACCGAGGGGACAGGGTTCACCCCTCCACTTT. Translated: CASRQPRGQGSPLHF.

V usage is TRBV9 and J usage is TRBJ2-5, with D possibly being TRBD1 (6 bases). CDR3 length: 15 amino acids. Germline V lookup: CDR1 SGDLS, CDR2 YYNGEE. Trimming took off 3 bases at V and 9 bases at J, with 21 bases between the two ends. CDR3 nucleotide sequence: TGTGCCAGCAGCGCCGGGACAAGGGCCCTAGGGGCCCAGTACTTC. Translating gives CASSAGTRALGAQYF. Full variable domain (rest looked up from reference TRBV9 and TRBJ2-5): DSGVTQTPKHLITATGQRVTLRCSPRSGDLSVYWYQQSLDQGLQFLIQYYNGEERAKGNILERFSAQQFPDLHSELNLSSLELGDSALYFCASSAGTRALGAQYFGPGTRLLVL.

J is TRBJ1-3 and V is TRBV28, with D maybe TRBD1 (6 bases). V lost 5 bases and J 1 base, leaving 12 bases between the germline ends. The CDR3 covers 15 residues. CDR1 and CDR2 from the germline V gene are MDHEN and SYDVKM. CDR3 amino acids: CASSIGQKSGNTIYF. CDR3 nucleotide sequence: TGTGCCAGCAGTATCGGACAGAAGTCTGGAAACACCATATATTTT.

This chain connects TRBV9 to TRBJ2-1; 11 bases agree with TRBD2. The CDR3 has 18 amino acids. The germline CDR1 and CDR2 sequences are SGDLS and YYNGEE. Trimming at V came to 0 bases and at J to 9 bases, leaving 14 bases not matched to a gene. For the CDR3, the DNA is TGTGCCAGCAGCGTAGGGGCCCTTAGCGGGGGGGAGTCGGGTGAGCAGTTCTTC. It codes for CASSVGALSGGESGEQFF.